The text below deals with one T cell receptor (beta chain). No antigen is known for it. The data were obtained in a study of human CD4 T cells and Enterobacteriaceae. General observations from the study: Ex vivo clonotype reactivity was inferred only by sequence matching.

With 8 bases removed from V and 2 bases from J, the gap between germline ends came to 7 bases. The CDR3 is 12 residues long. CDR1 and CDR2 from the germline V gene are MDHEN and SYDVKM. Ex vivo total memory CD4+ cells were sequenced at deep level. TCRdb's copy holds only in-frame clones and misses some; the assay was immunoSEQ multiplex PCR. This table has around 26,000 clones, approximately 81% appearing once. All CD4+ cells other than CD45RA+CCR7+CD95- naive cells were sorted as memory, over 95% pure. Positive selection with CD4 and CD14 microbeads isolated CD4+ T cells and monocytes. This receptor was obtained from a human donor in good health. Sequenced input: memory CD4+ T cells from blood. This chain joins TRBV28 and TRBJ1-5; D may be TRBD1 (5 bases). CDR3 DNA: TGTGCCAGCGGGGGGGGCAATCAGCCCCAGCATTTT. It codes for CASGGGNQPQHF.